This TCR beta chain stems from a study of blood T cell repertoires in COVID-19. Study-level information: Both acute and convalescent COVID-19 samples were obtained from the United States, Italy and Spain. T cells, B-cell-depleted T cells, or PBMCs provided the cDNA or gDNA that served as material.

The CDR3 length is 14 residues. The germline CDR1 and CDR2 sequences are LNHDA and SQIVND (reference sequence). V was trimmed by 4 bases and J by 5 bases, leaving 14 bases between them. Authors' data handling: From reference gene primer amplification, estimates of nucleated cell counts were derived. Profiling relied on immunoSEQ multiplex PCR, and the TCRdb table lists in-frame clones only, not all of them. The V and J calls and clone size are taken from that table; D and trimming were inferred from the DNA. The sample contains around 200,000 clones, approximately 84% of which appear only once. The clonotype originates from a man older than 75 with acute or convalescent COVID-19. The sample taken for sequencing was peripheral blood. The genes are TRBV19 and TRBJ1-2, with D hard to call. The chain's CDR3 is CASSTAQEWYGYTF. CDR3 DNA sequence: TGTGCCAGTAGTACCGCTCAAGAGTGGTATGGCTACACCTTC.